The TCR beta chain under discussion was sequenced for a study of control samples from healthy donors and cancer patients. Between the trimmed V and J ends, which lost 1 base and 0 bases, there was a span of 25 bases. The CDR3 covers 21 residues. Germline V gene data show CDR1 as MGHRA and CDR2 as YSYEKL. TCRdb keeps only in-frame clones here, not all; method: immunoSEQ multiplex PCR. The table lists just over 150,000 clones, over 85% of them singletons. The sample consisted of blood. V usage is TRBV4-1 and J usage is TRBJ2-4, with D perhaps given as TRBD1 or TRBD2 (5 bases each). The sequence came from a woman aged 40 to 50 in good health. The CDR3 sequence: CASSQGAGRSTGTLAKNIQYF. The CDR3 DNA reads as TGCGCCAGCAGCCAAGGGGCAGGGCGCTCGACTGGGACCTTAGCCAAAAACATTCAGTACTTC.